This T cell receptor beta chain was obtained from a study of T cell clonality in common variable immunodeficiency. The table came from immunoSEQ multiplex PCR; TCRdb's copy has only in-frame clones and leaves some out. The specimen has some 16,000 clones, none found just once. Whole-study findings and limits: Authors noted CVID clonality's cause needs subpopulation repertoire sequencing. Reportedly, TCR beta sequences from common variable immunodeficiency showed fewer deletions and N-nucleotide insertions. Shared TCRbeta clones were fewer between CVID subjects than controls.

Germline-derived CDR1 and CDR2 are LNHDA and SQIVND (reference sequence). Unmatched junction bases numbered 3, after V lost 9 bases and J lost 2 bases. There are 13 residues in the CDR3. Patients and controls were mostly of Caucasian heritage. This clone was observed a handful of times. Its antigen is not identified. The read is 3 residues too short to cover the CDR3 end, so that end is filled in from the germline J gene. The chain employs TRBV19 and TRBJ1-5; 8 bases are shared with TRBD1. The sequenced material came from peripheral blood mononuclear cells. This receptor was taken from a human donor with common variable immunodeficiency. CDR3 region: CASQGAGNQPQHF. The DNA read from the CDR3 is TGTGCCAGCCAGGGGGCCGGCAATCAGCCC.